This T cell receptor beta chain stems from a study of PD-1 blockade in classical Hodgkin lymphoma. Study-level points and caveats: Reasons behind the repertoire differences stay unclear, perhaps disease activity or earlier therapy. Newly diagnosed and completely responding patients shared comparable baseline diversity. While CD8+ TCR diversity did not rise significantly by C4D1, CD4+ TCR diversity did.

Sequenced by immunoSEQ multiplex PCR; TCRdb stores in-frame clones only, minus some. The sample lists roughly 30,000 clones, roughly 71% seen once, with around 28% in the top ten. On this clone itself: Its antigen remains unidentified.

With 3 bases removed from V and 0 bases from J, the gap between germline ends came to 15 bases. The V gene's germline CDR1 is SNHLY and CDR2 FYNNEI. CDR3 length: 17 residues. All patients relapsed after autologous stem cell transplantation, and brentuximab vedotin exposure varied. The clonotype comes from a human donor with classical Hodgkin lymphoma. This chain connects TRBV2 to TRBJ1-5, with D unclear. The sequences come from peripheral blood mononuclear cells (PBMCs), collected before the second cycle of nivolumab. The CDR3 sequence is CASSEVGGGYSNQPQHF. The CDR3 nucleotides read TGTGCCAGCAGTGAGGTGGGTGGAGGTTATAGCAATCAGCCCCAGCATTTT. Full variable domain (outside the CDR3, taken from reference TRBV2 and TRBJ1-5): EPEVTQTPSHQVTQMGQEVILRCVPISNHLYFYWYRQILGQKVEFLVSFYNNEISEKSEIFDDQFSVERPDGSNFTLKIRSTKLEDSAMYFCASSEVGGGYSNQPQHFGDGTRLSIL.